This TCR beta chain was identified in a study of memory CD4+ T cells and cytomegalovirus serostatus. Assay: immunoSEQ multiplex PCR; the TCRdb copy retains only in-frame clones and omits some. Of around 45,000 clones listed, around 77% are singletons. Concerning this clone itself: The antigen remains unidentified.

The V and J ends lost 0 bases and 1 base, in that order; junction bases with no gene match: 5. The germline gives CDR1 SGHVS, CDR2 FQNEAQ. The CDR3 consists of 16 residues. Study-level results: CMV serostatus prediction reached median AUC 0.95, or 0.91 with US-trained model.

The sort gate was single viable CD3+CD4+CD8-CD45RO+ cells for memory CD4+ T cells. The sample comprised memory CD4+ T cells from blood. The chain recombines TRBV7-8 with TRBJ2-7; 8 nucleotides agree with TRBD2. The TCR was taken from an adult in good health and CMV-seronegative. The CDR3 region is CASSLAKRGLSYEQYF. The CDR3 nucleotides are TGTGCCAGCAGCTTAGCTAAGCGGGGGTTATCCTACGAGCAGTACTTC. The full variable domain, rest sourced from reference TRBV7-8 and TRBJ2-7, is GAGVSQSPRYKVAKRGQDVALRCDPISGHVSLFWYQQALGQGPEFLTYFQNEAQLDKSGLPSDRFFAERPEGSVSTLKIQRTQQEDSAVYLCASSLAKRGLSYEQYFGPGTRLTVT.